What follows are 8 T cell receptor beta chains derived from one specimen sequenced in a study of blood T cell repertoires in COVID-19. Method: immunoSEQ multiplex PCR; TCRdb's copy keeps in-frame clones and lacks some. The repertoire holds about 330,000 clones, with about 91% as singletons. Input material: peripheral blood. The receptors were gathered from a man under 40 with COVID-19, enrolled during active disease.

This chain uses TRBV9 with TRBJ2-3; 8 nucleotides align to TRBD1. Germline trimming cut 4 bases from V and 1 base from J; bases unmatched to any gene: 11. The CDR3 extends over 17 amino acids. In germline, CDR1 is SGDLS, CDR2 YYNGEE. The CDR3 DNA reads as TGTGCCAGCAGCCTCCTCCCAGGGGGCAGGGGCACAGATACGCAGTATTTT. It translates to CASSLLPGGRGTDTQYF. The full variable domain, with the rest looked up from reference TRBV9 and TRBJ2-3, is DSGVTQTPKHLITATGQRVTLRCSPRSGDLSVYWYQQSLDQGLQFLIQYYNGEERAKGNILERFSAQQFPDLHSELNLSSLELGDSALYFCASSLLPGGRGTDTQYFGPGTRLTVL.

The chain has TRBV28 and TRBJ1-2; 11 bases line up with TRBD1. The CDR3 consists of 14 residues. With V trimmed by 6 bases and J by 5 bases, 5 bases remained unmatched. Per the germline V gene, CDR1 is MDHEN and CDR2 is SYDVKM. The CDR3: CASSRTGGRYGYTF. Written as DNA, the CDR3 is TGTGCCAGCAGCCGGACAGGGGGCCGATATGGCTACACCTTC.

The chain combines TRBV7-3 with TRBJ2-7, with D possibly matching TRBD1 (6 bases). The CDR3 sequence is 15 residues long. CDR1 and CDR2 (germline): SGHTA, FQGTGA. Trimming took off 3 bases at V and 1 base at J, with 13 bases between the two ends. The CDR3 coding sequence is TGTGCCAGCAGCTTTCGGACAGTCCGGTCCTACGAGCAGTACTTC. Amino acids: CASSFRTVRSYEQYF.

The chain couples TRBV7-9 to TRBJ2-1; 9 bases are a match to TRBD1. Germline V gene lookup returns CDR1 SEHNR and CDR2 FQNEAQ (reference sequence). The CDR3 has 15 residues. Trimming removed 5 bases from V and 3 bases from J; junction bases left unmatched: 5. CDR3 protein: CASSPWGQGYNEQFF. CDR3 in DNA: TGTGCCAGCAGCCCCTGGGGACAGGGCTACAATGAGCAGTTCTTC.

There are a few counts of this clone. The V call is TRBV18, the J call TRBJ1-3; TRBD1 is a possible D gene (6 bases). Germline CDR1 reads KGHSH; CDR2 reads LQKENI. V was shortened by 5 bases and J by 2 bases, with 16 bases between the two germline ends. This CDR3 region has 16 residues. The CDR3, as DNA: TGTGCCAGCTCATCTACTCTACAGGGAGCTGGAAACACCATATATTTT. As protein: CASSSTLQGAGNTIYF.

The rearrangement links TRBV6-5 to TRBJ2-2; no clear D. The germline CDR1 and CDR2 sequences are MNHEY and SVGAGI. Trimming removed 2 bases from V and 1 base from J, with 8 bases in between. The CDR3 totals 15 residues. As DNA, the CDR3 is TGTGCCAGCAGTTACAGAAACGGGAACACCGGGGAGCTGTTTTTT. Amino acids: CASSYRNGNTGELFF.

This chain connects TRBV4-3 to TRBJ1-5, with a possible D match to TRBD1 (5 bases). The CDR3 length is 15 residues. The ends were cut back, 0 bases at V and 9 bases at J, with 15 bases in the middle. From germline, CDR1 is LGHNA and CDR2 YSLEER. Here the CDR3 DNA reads TGCGCCAGCAGCCAAGAACTGGGGTTCGGGGGGCCCCAGCATTTT. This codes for CASSQELGFGGPQHF.

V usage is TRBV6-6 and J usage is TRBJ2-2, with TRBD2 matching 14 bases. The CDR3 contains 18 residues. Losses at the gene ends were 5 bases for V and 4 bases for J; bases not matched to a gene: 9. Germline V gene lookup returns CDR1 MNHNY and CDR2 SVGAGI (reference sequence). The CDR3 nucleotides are TGTGCCAGCAGTCTCTCGGGACTAGCGGGAGCGACCACCGGGGAGCTGTTTTTT. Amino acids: CASSLSGLAGATTGELFF.